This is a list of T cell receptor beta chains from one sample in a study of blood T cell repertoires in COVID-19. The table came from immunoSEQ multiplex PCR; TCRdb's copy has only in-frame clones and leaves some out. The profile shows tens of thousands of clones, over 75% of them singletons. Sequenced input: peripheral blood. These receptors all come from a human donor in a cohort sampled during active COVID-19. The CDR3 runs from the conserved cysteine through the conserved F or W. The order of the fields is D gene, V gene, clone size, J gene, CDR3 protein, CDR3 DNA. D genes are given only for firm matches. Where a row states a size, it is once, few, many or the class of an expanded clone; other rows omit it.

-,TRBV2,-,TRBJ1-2,CASTAEGKGGYTF,TGTGCCAGCACCGCGGAGGGAAAGGGAGGCTACACCTTC
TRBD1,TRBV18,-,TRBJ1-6,CASSPPGQENSPLHF,TGTGCCAGCTCACCACCGGGACAGGAAAATTCACCCCTCCACTTT
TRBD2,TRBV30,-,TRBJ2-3,CAWTLGLAGGDAQYF,TGTGCCTGGACCCTGGGACTAGCGGGGGGGGATGCGCAGTATTTT
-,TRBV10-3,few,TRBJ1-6,CASKQGPGEDYNSPLHF,TGTGCCTCAAAACAAGGCCCCGGAGAGGACTATAATTCACCCCTCCACTTT
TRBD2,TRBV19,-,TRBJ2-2,CASRTGERGVFGELFF,TGTGCCAGTAGAACCGGGGAGCGGGGGGTCTTCGGGGAGCTGTTTTTT
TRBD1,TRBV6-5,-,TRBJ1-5,CASSFRQGAQPQHF,TGTGCCAGCAGCTTCCGACAGGGGGCTCAGCCCCAGCATTTT
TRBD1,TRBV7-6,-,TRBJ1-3,CASSLNPGQGYSGNTIYF,TGTGCCAGCAGCCTAAATCCGGGACAGGGTTACTCTGGAAACACCATATATTTT
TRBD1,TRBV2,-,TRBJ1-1,CASSKDYRGDTEAFF,TGTGCCAGCAGTAAAGATTACAGGGGAGACACTGAAGCTTTCTTT
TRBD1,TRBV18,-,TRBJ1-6,CASSPGQGGNSPLHF,TGTGCCAGCTCACCTGGACAGGGGGGGAATTCACCCCTCCACTTT
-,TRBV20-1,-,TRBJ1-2,CSARGSGYTF,TGCAGTGCGCGGGGGTCAGGCTACACCTTC
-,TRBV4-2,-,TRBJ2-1,CASSQEQGSSYNEQFF,TGTGCCAGCAGCCAAGAACAGGGTAGCTCCTACAATGAGCAGTTCTTC
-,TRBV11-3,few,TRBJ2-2,CASNQGSTGELFF,TGTGCCAGTAACCAGGGTAGCACCGGGGAGCTGTTTTTT
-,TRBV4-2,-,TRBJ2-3,CASSTQGGAQDTQYF,TGTGCCAGCAGCACCCAAGGGGGGGCCCAGGATACGCAGTATTTT
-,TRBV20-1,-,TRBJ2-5,CSASIVGVWQETQYF,TGCAGTGCTAGTATAGTCGGGGTTTGGCAAGAGACCCAGTACTTC
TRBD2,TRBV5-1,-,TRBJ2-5,CASSLFGGDRQETQYF,TGCGCCAGCAGCTTGTTCGGGGGGGACCGTCAAGAGACCCAGTACTTC
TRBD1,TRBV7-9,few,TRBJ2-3,CATSGQGSTDTQYF,TGTGCCACCTCGGGACAGGGGAGCACAGATACGCAGTATTTT
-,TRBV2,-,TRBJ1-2,CASTQDRGGYTF,TGTGCCAGCACCCAGGACAGAGGAGGCTACACCTTC
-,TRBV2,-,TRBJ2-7,CASSGFRRGEAGF,TGTGCCAGCAGTGGTTTCAGACGAGGTGAGGCGGGCTTC
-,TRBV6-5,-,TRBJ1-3,CASRGAGEGNTIYF,TGTGCCAGCAGGGGGGCAGGGGAGGGAAACACCATATATTTT
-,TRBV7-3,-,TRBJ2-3,CASSREGGGRGTDTQYF,TGTGCCAGCAGCAGGGAGGGAGGGGGGCGGGGCACAGATACGCAGTATTTT
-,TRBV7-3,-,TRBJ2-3,CASSLNGLNTDTQYF,TGTGCCAGCAGCTTAAATGGACTTAACACAGATACGCAGTATTTT
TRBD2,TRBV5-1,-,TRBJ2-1,CASSSTSGGSEQFF,TGCGCCAGCAGCTCGACTAGCGGAGGAAGTGAGCAGTTCTTC
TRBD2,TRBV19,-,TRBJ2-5,CASRGTSSETQYF,TGTGCCAGTAGGGGGACTAGCTCGGAGACCCAGTACTTC
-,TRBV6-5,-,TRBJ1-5,CASRVGNGNQPQHF,TGTGCCAGCAGGGTGGGCAATGGAAATCAGCCCCAGCATTTT
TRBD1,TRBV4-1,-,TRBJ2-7,CASSQDNRGLYEQYF,TGCGCCAGCAGCCAAGATAACAGGGGGCTATACGAGCAGTACTTC
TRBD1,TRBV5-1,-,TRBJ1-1,CASSPQGAENTEAFF,TGCGCCAGCAGCCCACAGGGGGCAGAAAACACTGAAGCTTTCTTT
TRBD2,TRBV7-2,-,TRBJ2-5,CASTSGGEGTQYF,TGTGCCAGTACTAGCGGGGGAGAGGGGACCCAGTACTTC
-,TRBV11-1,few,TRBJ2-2,CASSLTRGELFF,TGTGCCAGCAGTTTAACACGAGGGGAGCTGTTTTTT
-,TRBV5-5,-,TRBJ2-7,CASSLDQGPYFSYEQYF,TGTGCCAGCAGCTTGGATCAGGGCCCATATTTCTCCTACGAGCAGTACTTC
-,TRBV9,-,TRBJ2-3,CASSASLGVTDTQYF,TGTGCCAGCAGCGCCTCCCTCGGGGTCACAGATACGCAGTATTTT
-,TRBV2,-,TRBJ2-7,CASTQRQVATYEQYF,TGTGCCAGCACCCAACGGCAGGTGGCAACCTACGAGCAGTACTTC
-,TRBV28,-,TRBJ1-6,CASTPGTRSNSPLHF,TGTGCCAGCACCCCCGGGACAAGGAGCAATTCACCCCTCCACTTT
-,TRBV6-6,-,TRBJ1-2,CASTQDTYYGYTF,TGTGCCAGCACCCAGGACACCTACTATGGCTACACCTTC
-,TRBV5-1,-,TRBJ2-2,CASEDSLAGELFF,TGCGCCAGCGAGGACAGCTTAGCCGGGGAGCTGTTTTTT
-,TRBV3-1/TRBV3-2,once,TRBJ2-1,CASSPPRYVRVSYNEQFF,TGTGCCAGCAGCCCCCCAAGATATGTCAGGGTCTCCTACAATGAGCAGTTCTTC
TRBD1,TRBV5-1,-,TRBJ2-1,CASSLSGGNEQFF,TGCGCCAGCAGCTTGTCAGGGGGCAATGAGCAGTTCTTC